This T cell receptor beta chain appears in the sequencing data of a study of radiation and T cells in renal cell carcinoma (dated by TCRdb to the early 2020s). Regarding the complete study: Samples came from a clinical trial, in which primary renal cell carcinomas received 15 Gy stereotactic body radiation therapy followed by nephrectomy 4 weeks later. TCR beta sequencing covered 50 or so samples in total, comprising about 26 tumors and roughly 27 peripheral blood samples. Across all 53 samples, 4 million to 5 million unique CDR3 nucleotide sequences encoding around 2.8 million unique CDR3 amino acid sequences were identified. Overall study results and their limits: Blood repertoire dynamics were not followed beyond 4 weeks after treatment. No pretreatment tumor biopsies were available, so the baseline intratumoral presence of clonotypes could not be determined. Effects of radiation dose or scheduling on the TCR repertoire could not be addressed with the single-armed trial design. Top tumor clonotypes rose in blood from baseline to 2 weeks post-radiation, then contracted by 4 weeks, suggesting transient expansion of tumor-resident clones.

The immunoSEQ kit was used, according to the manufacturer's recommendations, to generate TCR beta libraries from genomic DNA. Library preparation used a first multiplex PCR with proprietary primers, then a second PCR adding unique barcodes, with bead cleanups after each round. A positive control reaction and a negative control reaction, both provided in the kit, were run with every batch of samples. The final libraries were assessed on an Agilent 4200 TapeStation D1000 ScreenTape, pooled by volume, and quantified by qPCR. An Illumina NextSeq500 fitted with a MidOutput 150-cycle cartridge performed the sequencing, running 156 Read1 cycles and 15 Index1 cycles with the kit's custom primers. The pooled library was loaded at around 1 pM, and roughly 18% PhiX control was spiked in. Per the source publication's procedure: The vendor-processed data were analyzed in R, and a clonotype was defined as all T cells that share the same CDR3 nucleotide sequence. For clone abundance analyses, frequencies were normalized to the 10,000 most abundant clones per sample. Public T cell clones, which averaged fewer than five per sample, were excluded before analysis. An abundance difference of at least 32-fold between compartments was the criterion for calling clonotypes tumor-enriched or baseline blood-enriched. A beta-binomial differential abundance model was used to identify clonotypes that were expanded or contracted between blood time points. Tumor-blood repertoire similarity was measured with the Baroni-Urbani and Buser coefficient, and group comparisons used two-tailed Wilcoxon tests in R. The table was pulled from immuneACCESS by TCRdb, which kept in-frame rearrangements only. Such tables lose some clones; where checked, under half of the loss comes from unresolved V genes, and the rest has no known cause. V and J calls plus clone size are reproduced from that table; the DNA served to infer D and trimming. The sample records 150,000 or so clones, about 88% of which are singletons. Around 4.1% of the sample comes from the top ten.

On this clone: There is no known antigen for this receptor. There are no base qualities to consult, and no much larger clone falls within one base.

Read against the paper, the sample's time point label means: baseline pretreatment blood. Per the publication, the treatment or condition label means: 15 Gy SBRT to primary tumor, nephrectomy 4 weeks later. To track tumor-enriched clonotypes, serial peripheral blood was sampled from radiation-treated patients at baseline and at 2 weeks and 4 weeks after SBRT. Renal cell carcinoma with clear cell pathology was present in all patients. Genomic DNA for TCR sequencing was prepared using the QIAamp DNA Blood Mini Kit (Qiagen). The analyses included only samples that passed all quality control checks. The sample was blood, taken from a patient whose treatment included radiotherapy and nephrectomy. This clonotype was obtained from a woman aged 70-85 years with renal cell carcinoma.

The nucleotides are TGTGCCAGCAGCAAAAAGGGGGTCCACTCCTACGAGCAGTACTTC. Its translation reads: CASSKKGVHSYEQYF. The chain joins TRBV21-1 to TRBJ2-7; the table names TRBD1, a call not compared with the DNA. TRBV21-1 is a pseudogene segment. The CDR3 runs 15 residues from the cysteine to the phenylalanine. The retained sequence is limited to the CDR3, 45 bases, with the frame set at the first base.